The 30 T cell receptor beta chains below come from one sample, sequenced in a study of CD8 T cell repertoires and HIV-1 epitope variants. Their antigen targets remain unknown. Profiling relied on immunoSEQ multiplex PCR, and the TCRdb table lists in-frame clones only, not all of them. The sample includes some 5,100 clones, about 66% of them seen just once. Sequencing was done on a sample of cultured CD8+ T cells derived from PBMCs. Source of these receptors: a male donor with HIV.

The chain links TRBV28 to TRBJ2-7; D possibly corresponds to TRBD2 (7 bases). Germline V gene sequence: CDR1 MDHEN, CDR2 SYDVKM. Trimming cost V 3 bases and J 6 bases, with 27 bases left between them. The CDR3 runs to 18 residues. The CDR3 DNA reads as TGTGCCAGCAGTTTCCGGCTAGCGGAAGGGGGTACTCCTATCGAGCAGTACTTC. This gives the protein CASSFRLAEGGTPIEQYF.

This clone was detected only once. This sequence joins TRBV11-2 and TRBJ1-4; D gene ambiguous. The germline gives CDR1 SGHAT, CDR2 FQNNGV. Between the trimmed V and J ends, which lost 0 bases and 1 base, there was a span of 18 bases. The CDR3 loop spans 19 amino acids. CDR3 bases: TGTGCCAGCAGCTTAGATCTCACCCGGGGAACAAAAACTAATGAAAAACTGTTTTTT. It translates to CASSLDLTRGTKTNEKLFF.

This clone was observed a single time. The V gene is TRBV28, the J gene TRBJ1-1; D might be TRBD1 (5 bases). This CDR3 region has 15 residues. CDR1 MDHEN and CDR2 SYDVKM come from the germline V gene. Between the trimmed V and J ends, which lost 3 bases and 1 base, there was a span of 12 bases. The CDR3 nucleotides are TGTGCCAGCAGTTTCTGGGAGGGGTCGAACACTGAAGCTTTCTTT. Encoded protein: CASSFWEGSNTEAFF.

The gene calls are TRBV6-1 and TRBJ1-5, with 10 bases identical to TRBD1. The CDR3 runs to 15 residues. V lost 1 base and J lost 8; bases outside the gene matches: 5. Germline V lookup: CDR1 MNHNS, CDR2 SASEGT. The CDR3 is CASSEGQGAEKPQHF. CDR3 bases: TGTGCCAGCAGTGAAGGACAGGGGGCTGAGAAGCCCCAGCATTTT.

J is TRBJ2-2 and V is TRBV30; D is unresolved. The CDR3 length is 15 residues. Between the trimmed V and J ends, which lost 7 bases and 6 bases, there was a span of 21 bases. Germline CDR1 reads GTSNPN; CDR2 reads SVGIG (reference sequence). CDR3 residues: CASTDGFSASGELFF. The CDR3 region has the DNA TGTGCCTCCACGGACGGTTTTTCCGCGTCCGGGGAGCTGTTTTTT.

V gene TRBV25-1 combines with J gene TRBJ1-1; D may be TRBD1 (5 bases). The CDR3 covers 13 residues. CDR1 and CDR2 (germline): MGHDK, SYGVNS. The V gene lost 7 bases and the J gene lost 5 bases, with 14 bases spanning the gap. Here the CDR3 DNA reads TGTGCCAGCACCTGGGGGGGTTGGACTGAAGCTTTCTTT. Translated, it gives CASTWGGWTEAFF.

The chain links TRBV5-6 to TRBJ2-7; 11 nucleotides match TRBD2. After removal of 6 bases from V and 5 bases from J, the junction contained 7 bases not matched to a gene. The germline gives CDR1 SGHDT, CDR2 YYEEEE. This CDR3 contains 14 residues. The CDR3 nucleotides read TGTGCCAGCACCGGAACTAGCGGGAGCGACGAGCAGTACTTC. This encodes CASTGTSGSDEQYF.

The sample holds a few counts of this clone. DNA of the CDR3: TGCGCCAGCAGCTTGAACCCCGAGCAGTACTTC. Protein: CASSLNPEQYF. V is TRBV5-1 and J is TRBJ2-7; D is ambiguous. This CDR3 contains 11 residues. V lost 1 base and J lost 6, with 5 bases in between. CDR1 is SGHRS and CDR2 is YFSETQ in the germline V gene. The full variable domain, rest sourced from reference TRBV5-1 and TRBJ2-7, is KAGVTQTPRYLIKTRGQQVTLSCSPISGHRSVSWYQQTPGQGLQFLFEYFSETQRNKGNFPGRFSGRQFSNSRSEMNVSTLELGDSALYLCASSLNPEQYFGPGTRLTVT.

This clone was seen once. Germline is not matched at one junction end, which may reflect a read error. The V call is TRBV7-9, the J call TRBJ2-1; 10 bases match TRBD1. Germline loops: CDR1 SEHNR, CDR2 FQNEAQ (reference sequence). The CDR3 contains 15 residues. The CDR3 protein is CAGSFPGQGYNEQFF. CDR3 DNA: TGTGCCGGCAGCTTCCCGGGACAGGGGTACAATGAGCAGTTCTTC.

The chain recombines TRBV28 with TRBJ2-7; 12 nucleotides line up with TRBD1. This CDR3 spans 19 amino acids. Looked up from germline, CDR1 is MDHEN and CDR2 is SYDVKM. V lost 5 bases and J lost 6; bases outside the gene matches: 20. The CDR3 sequence: CASSPYSPMPGQGAFEQYF. The CDR3 region has the DNA TGTGCCAGCAGTCCATATAGCCCAATGCCGGGACAGGGGGCTTTCGAGCAGTACTTC.

This chain uses TRBV11-2 with TRBJ2-1; a weak D match, TRBD2 (6 bases). Germline-derived CDR1 and CDR2 are SGHAT and FQNNGV. The CDR3 has 15 amino acids. Trimming took 2 bases from V and 4 from J, leaving 12 bases between them. The CDR3 sequence is CASSLRRDLYNEQFF. The CDR3 DNA reads TGTGCCAGCAGCTTAAGGCGGGACCTATACAATGAGCAGTTCTTC.

The V gene is TRBV5-6, the J gene TRBJ1-1, with 7 nucleotides matching TRBD1. This CDR3 region has 15 residues. The ends lost 0 bases at V and 0 bases at J; junction bases unmatched: 2. Looked up from germline, CDR1 is SGHDT and CDR2 is YYEEEE. CDR3 in DNA: TGTGCCAGCAGCTTGGTGACAGGGATGAACACTGAAGCTTTCTTT. Its translation: CASSLVTGMNTEAFF.

This clone was counted between two and nine times. V is TRBV27 and J is TRBJ2-3, with TRBD2 identical over 10 bases. V dropped 8 bases and J dropped 5; count of bases not matched to a gene: 7. The CDR3 consists of 14 residues. CDR1 is MNHEY, CDR2 SMNVEV, per germline (reference sequence). DNA for the CDR3: TGTGCCAGCGGGCTAGCGGGAGTTGGAGATACGCAGTATTTT. Its translation: CASGLAGVGDTQYF.

The V call is TRBV27, the J call TRBJ2-1; possibly TRBD2 for D (5 bases). Trimming took 11 bases from V and 9 from J, leaving 8 bases between them. The CDR3 totals 9 residues. Germline V gene data show CDR1 as MNHEY and CDR2 as SMNVEV (reference sequence). CDR3 in DNA: TGTGCCTGTGGGAGTGAGCAGTTCTTC. Protein sequence: CACGSEQFF.

V usage is TRBV6-5 and J usage is TRBJ2-7; the D call may be TRBD1 or TRBD2 (5 bases each). Trimming shortened V by 6 bases and J by 3 bases, and 12 bases separated the two germline ends. This CDR3 comprises 13 residues. Germline V CDR1 and CDR2: MNHEY, SVGAGI. The CDR3 nucleotides are TGTGCCAGCAGACCTATTGGGGGCTACGAGCAGTACTTC. Translated, it gives CASRPIGGYEQYF.

This clone was observed a single time. Mismatch with germline at one junction end may stem from a read error. The CDR3 DNA reads TGTGCCAGCAGCGCCCAATCGACAGGGTTAGAGGCCCAGTACTTC. Protein sequence: CASSAQSTGLEAQYF. The chain uses TRBV9 and TRBJ2-5, with TRBD1 matching 7 bases. In germline, CDR1 is SGDLS, CDR2 YYNGEE. This CDR3 spans 15 amino acids.

The chain joins TRBV27 to TRBJ2-7, with 9 bases fitting TRBD2. With V trimmed by 3 bases and J by 3 bases, 3 bases remained unmatched. Germline assignment: CDR1 MNHEY and CDR2 SMNVEV (reference sequence). The CDR3 sequence is 14 residues long. The CDR3 loop is CASSFGSGSYEQYF. CDR3 sequence (DNA): TGTGCCAGCAGTTTTGGTAGCGGGAGCTACGAGCAGTACTTC.

The chain combines TRBV12-5 with TRBJ2-5; tentative D call: TRBD1 (5 bases). Germline V lookup: CDR1 LGHNT, CDR2 FRNRAP. CDR3 length equals 16 residues. V was trimmed by 4 bases and J by 1 base, leaving 16 bases between them. The CDR3: CASGSTSDSTQETQYF. The CDR3 bases are TGTGCTAGTGGTTCCACCTCCGACAGTACCCAAGAGACCCAGTACTTC.

The V gene is TRBV2, the J gene TRBJ1-1; D gene uncertain. The CDR3 is made up of 14 amino acids. The germline CDR1 and CDR2 sequences are SNHLY and FYNNEI. V was cut by 1 base and J by 8 bases, with 14 bases left in between. The CDR3 sequence is CASSEGASNGEAFF. The DNA of the CDR3 is TGTGCCAGCAGTGAAGGGGCGAGCAACGGGGAAGCTTTCTTT.

J is TRBJ1-4 and V is TRBV9; TRBD1 matches at 9 bases. Germline CDR1 is SGDLS and CDR2 is YYNGEE. V was clipped by 2 bases and J by 6 bases; unmatched bases: 2. The CDR3 totals 14 residues. The CDR3 DNA reads as TGTGCCAGCAGCGTGGGACAGGGAGATGAAAAACTGTTTTTT. This sequence encodes CASSVGQGDEKLFF.

This clone was picked up one time. The chain combines TRBV28 with TRBJ1-1; D unclear. The ends were cut back, 9 bases at V and 5 bases at J, with 10 bases in the middle. CDR1 is MDHEN, CDR2 SYDVKM, per germline. The CDR3 loop spans 11 amino acids. CDR3 nucleotide sequence: TGTGCCAGTCAGCTGGGGACTGAAGCTTTCTTT. Protein product: CASQLGTEAFF.

This chain joins TRBV7-9 and TRBJ2-5; 9 bases fit TRBD1. The CDR3 runs 16 residues. The J segment lost 1 base and the V segment lost 5 bases, leaving 8 bases of the junction unmatched. CDR1 SEHNR and CDR2 FQNEAQ come from the germline V gene (reference sequence). CDR3 in DNA: TGTGCCAGCAGCCGCCTTGAACAGGGGGCCCAAGAGACCCAGTACTTC. It encodes CASSRLEQGAQETQYF.

This clone was detected a few times. The chain joins TRBV29-1 to TRBJ2-7, with a tentative D call TRBD1 (6 bases). CDR3 size: 12 residues. Per germline, CDR1 SQVTM and CDR2 ANQGSEA. V lost 3 bases, J lost 5 bases, and 11 bases lay in between. The chain's CDR3 is CSVEDSPNEQYF. The CDR3 DNA sequence: TGCAGCGTTGAGGACAGCCCTAACGAGCAGTACTTC.

By share, this clone ranks as medium-sized. V is TRBV14 and J is TRBJ2-2, with unresolved D. V was pared by 6 bases and J by 0 bases, with 8 bases between. The CDR3 runs to 14 residues. The germline V gene has CDR1 SGHDN and CDR2 FVKESK. The CDR3 here is CASRLEANTGELFF. The CDR3 DNA follows: TGTGCCAGCAGGCTAGAAGCGAACACCGGGGAGCTGTTTTTT.

The chain couples TRBV7-9 to TRBJ2-3; D is uncertain. V was shortened by 4 bases and J by 3 bases, with 11 bases between the two germline ends. The CDR3 has 14 residues. Germline assignment: CDR1 SEHNR and CDR2 FQNEAQ (reference sequence). Here the CDR3 DNA reads TGTGCCAGCAGCTCCGTACTGGCGACAGATACGCAGTATTTT. Residues: CASSSVLATDTQYF.

The J gene is TRBJ2-7, the V gene TRBV9; D may be TRBD1 or TRBD2 (5 bases each). The V and J ends lost 4 bases and 0 bases respectively, with 11 bases between them. The germline V gene encodes CDR1 SGDLS and CDR2 YYNGEE. The CDR3 extends over 14 amino acids. DNA of the CDR3: TGTGCCAGCAGCCGAGAGGGGACCTCCTACGAGCAGTACTTC. Translation gives CASSREGTSYEQYF.

The genes are TRBV5-1 and TRBJ2-3; tentatively, D is TRBD2 (6 bases). V dropped 0 bases and J dropped 1 base, with 18 bases sitting between them. CDR3 length equals 18 residues. Germline CDR1 and CDR2: SGHRS and YFSETQ. CDR3 coding DNA: TGCGCCAGCAGCTTGGCCCGCGTAAGGGAGGTATGCACAGATACGCAGTATTTT. Translated: CASSLARVREVCTDTQYF. The whole variable domain, remainder taken from reference TRBV5-1 and TRBJ2-3, is KAGVTQTPRYLIKTRGQQVTLSCSPISGHRSVSWYQQTPGQGLQFLFEYFSETQRNKGNFPGRFSGRQFSNSRSEMNVSTLELGDSALYLCASSLARVREVCTDTQYFGPGTRLTVL.

The chain joins TRBV5-8 to TRBJ2-7; no reliable D call. Germline V gene sequence: CDR1 SGHTS, CDR2 YDEGEE. V was cut by 3 bases and J by 3 bases, with 7 bases left in between. This CDR3 has 12 amino acids. The CDR3 bases are TGTGCCAGCAGCTACGACTTCTACGAGCAGTACTTC. Its translation: CASSYDFYEQYF.

The chain recombines TRBV4-3 with TRBJ2-1, with a tentative D call TRBD2 (5 bases). Germline loops: CDR1 LGHNA, CDR2 YSLEER. The CDR3 runs to 15 residues. The V and J ends lost 0 bases and 0 bases respectively, with 6 bases between them. CDR3 sequence: CASSQDRGSYNEQFF. DNA of the CDR3: TGCGCCAGCAGCCAAGATCGGGGCTCCTACAATGAGCAGTTCTTC.

In this sample, this clone turned up once. The CDR3 spells CASRNPGTSNTGELFF. As DNA, the CDR3 is TGTGCCAGCAGGAACCCCGGGACATCCAACACCGGGGAGCTGTTTTTT. The chain carries TRBV27 and TRBJ2-2; D possibly corresponds to TRBD1 (6 bases). Trimming left V 6 bases short and J 2 bases short, with 16 bases between. CDR1 and CDR2 (germline): MNHEY, SMNVEV (reference sequence). This CDR3 region has 16 residues.